These 3 T cell receptor beta chains originate from one sample sequenced in a study of cytomegalovirus exposure and HLA in healthy donors. The PCR had 60 Vbeta and 13 Jbeta primers. Sequencing was performed with immunoSEQ multiplex PCR; in TCRdb, only in-frame clones are kept and a portion is missing. The sample has 150,000 to 200,000 clones; more than 75% are singletons. Sequencing was carried out using PBMCs. The source of these receptors is a woman in her 30s in good health and CMV-seropositive.

V and J are TRBV5-1 and TRBJ1-2; 8 bases agree with TRBD1. In germline, CDR1 is SGHRS, CDR2 YFSETQ. This CDR3 region has 18 residues. V was pared by 1 base and J by 1 base, with 12 bases of the junction left unmatched. The CDR3 DNA sequence: TGCGCCAGCAGCTTGTTACCCCCCGACAGGGGACTTAACTATGGCTACACCTTC. Protein sequence: CASSLLPPDRGLNYGYTF.

The chain recombines TRBV10-3 with TRBJ2-7; tentative D call: TRBD2 (5 bases). The CDR3 is 12 amino acids. In germline, CDR1 is ENHRY, CDR2 SYGVKD. With 7 bases removed from V and 2 bases from J, the gap between germline ends came to 9 bases. The CDR3 DNA sequence: TGTGCCATCAAAGGACTGACCTACGAGCAGTACTTC. Its translation is CAIKGLTYEQYF.

This chain connects TRBV5-1 to TRBJ2-5; 11 bases are a match to TRBD2. Germline V CDR1 and CDR2: SGHRS, YFSETQ. V shed 5 bases, J shed 2 bases, and the junction held 11 bases outside the gene matches. CDR3 length equals 17 residues. The DNA for the CDR3 is TGCGCCAGCAGTAAGGCTAGCGGGGGGCAGTCACAAGAGACCCAGTACTTC. Protein: CASSKASGGQSQETQYF. Supplemented by reference TRBV5-1 and TRBJ2-5, the full variable domain reads KAGVTQTPRYLIKTRGQQVTLSCSPISGHRSVSWYQQTPGQGLQFLFEYFSETQRNKGNFPGRFSGRQFSNSRSEMNVSTLELGDSALYLCASSKASGGQSQETQYFGPGTRLLVL.